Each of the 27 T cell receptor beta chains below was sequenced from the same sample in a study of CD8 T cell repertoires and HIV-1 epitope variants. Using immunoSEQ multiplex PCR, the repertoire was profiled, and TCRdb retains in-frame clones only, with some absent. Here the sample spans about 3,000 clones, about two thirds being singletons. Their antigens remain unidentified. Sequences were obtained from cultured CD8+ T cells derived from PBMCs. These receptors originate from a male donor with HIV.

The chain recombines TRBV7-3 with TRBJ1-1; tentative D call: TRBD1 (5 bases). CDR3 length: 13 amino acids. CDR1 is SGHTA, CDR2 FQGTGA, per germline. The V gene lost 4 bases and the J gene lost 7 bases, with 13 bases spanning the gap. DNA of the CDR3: TGTGCCAGCAGCTCCAACCGACAGCTTGAAGCTTTCTTT. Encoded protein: CASSSNRQLEAFF. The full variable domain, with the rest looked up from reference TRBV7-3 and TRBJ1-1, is GAGVSQTPSNKVTEKGKYVELRCDPISGHTALYWYRQSLGQGPEFLIYFQGTGAADDSGLPNDRFFAVRPEGSVSTLKIQRTERGDSAVYLCASSSNRQLEAFFGQGTRLTVV.

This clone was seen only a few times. The chain's CDR3 is CASSPRFSTATTTEAFF. DNA for the CDR3: TGTGCCAGCAGTCCGAGATTCTCCACAGCCACAACGACTGAAGCTTTCTTT. The chain has TRBV27 and TRBJ1-1; D gene unclear. V lost 5 bases, J lost 5 bases, and 24 bases lay in between. The germline CDR1 and CDR2 sequences are MNHEY and SMNVEV (reference sequence). This CDR3 is built from 17 residues.

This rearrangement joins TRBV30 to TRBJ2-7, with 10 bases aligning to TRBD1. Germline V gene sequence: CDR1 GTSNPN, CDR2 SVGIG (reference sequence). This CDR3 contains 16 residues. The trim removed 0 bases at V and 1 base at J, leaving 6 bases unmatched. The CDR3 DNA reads TGTGCCTGGAGTGTACTCCCGGGACAGGGGTCCTACGAGCAGTACTTC. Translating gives CAWSVLPGQGSYEQYF.

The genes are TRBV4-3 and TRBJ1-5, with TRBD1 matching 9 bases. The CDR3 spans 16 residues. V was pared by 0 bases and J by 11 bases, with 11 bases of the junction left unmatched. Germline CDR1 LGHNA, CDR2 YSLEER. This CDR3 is CASSQDEDTGGEAQHF. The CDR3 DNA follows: TGCGCCAGCAGCCAAGATGAGGATACAGGGGGCGAGGCCCAGCATTTT.

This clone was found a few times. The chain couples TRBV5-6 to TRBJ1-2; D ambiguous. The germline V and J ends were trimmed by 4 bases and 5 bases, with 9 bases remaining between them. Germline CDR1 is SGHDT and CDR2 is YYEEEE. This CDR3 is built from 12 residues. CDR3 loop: CASSAGTYGYTF. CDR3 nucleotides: TGTGCCAGCAGCGCGGGTACTTATGGCTACACCTTC.

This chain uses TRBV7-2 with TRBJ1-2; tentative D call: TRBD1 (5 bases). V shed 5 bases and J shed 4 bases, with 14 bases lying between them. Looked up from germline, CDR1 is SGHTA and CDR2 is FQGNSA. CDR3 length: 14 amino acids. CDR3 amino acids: CASSSLGESYGYTF. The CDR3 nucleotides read TGTGCCAGCAGCAGCCTGGGGGAGAGCTATGGCTACACCTTC.

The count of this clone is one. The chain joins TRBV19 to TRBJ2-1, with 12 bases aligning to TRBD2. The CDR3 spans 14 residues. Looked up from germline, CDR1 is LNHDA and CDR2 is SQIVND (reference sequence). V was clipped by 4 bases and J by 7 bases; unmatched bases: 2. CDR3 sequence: CASSTGLAGNEQFF. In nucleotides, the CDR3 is TGTGCCAGTAGTACAGGACTAGCGGGGAATGAGCAGTTCTTC.

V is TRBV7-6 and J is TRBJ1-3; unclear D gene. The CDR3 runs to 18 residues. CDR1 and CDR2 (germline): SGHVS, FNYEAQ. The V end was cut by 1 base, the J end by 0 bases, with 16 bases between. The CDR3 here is CASSLGRGQRLSGNTIYF. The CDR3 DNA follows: TGTGCCAGCAGCTTAGGGAGAGGTCAGAGGCTCTCTGGAAACACCATATATTTT. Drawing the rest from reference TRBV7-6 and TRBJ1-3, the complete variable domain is GAGVSQSPRYKVTKRGQDVALRCDPISGHVSLYWYRQALGQGPEFLTYFNYEAQQDKSGLPNDRFSAERPEGSISTLTIQRTEQRDSAMYRCASSLGRGQRLSGNTIYFGEGSWLTVV.

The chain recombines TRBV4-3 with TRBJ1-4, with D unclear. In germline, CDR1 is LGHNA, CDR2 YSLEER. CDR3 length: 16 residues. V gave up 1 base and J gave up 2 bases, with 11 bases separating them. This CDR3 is CASSQGLGGTNEKLFF. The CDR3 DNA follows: TGCGCCAGCAGCCAAGGGCTGGGCGGGACTAATGAAAAACTGTTTTTT.

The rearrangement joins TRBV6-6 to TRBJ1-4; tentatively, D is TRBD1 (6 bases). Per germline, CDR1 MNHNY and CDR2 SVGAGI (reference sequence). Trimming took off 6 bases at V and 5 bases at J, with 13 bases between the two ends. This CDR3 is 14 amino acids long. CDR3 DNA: TGTGCCAGCAGCCCCTGGACAGTAAATGAAAAACTGTTTTTT. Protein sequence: CASSPWTVNEKLFF.

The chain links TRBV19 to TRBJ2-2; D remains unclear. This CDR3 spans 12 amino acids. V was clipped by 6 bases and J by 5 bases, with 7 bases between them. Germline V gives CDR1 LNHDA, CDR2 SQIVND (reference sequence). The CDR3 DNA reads TGTGCCAGTAGGCGAACTACCGGGGAGCTGTTTTTT. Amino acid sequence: CASRRTTGELFF.

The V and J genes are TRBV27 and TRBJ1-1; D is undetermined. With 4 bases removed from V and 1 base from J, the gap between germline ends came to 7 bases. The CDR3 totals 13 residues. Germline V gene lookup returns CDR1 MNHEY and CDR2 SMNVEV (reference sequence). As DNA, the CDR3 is TGTGCCAGCAGTTGGACGGGGAACACTGAAGCTTTCTTT. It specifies CASSWTGNTEAFF.

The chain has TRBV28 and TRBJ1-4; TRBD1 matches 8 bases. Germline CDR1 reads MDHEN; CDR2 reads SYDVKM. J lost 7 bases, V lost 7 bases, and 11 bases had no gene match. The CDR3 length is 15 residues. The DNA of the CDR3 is TGTGCCAGCAAGCCCGTTGACAGGGGCATTGAAAAACTGTTTTTT. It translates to CASKPVDRGIEKLFF.

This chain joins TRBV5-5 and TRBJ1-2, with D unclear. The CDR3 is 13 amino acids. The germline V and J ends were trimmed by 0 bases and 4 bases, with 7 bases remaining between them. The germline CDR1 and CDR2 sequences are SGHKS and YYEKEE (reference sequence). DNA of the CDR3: TGTGCCAGCAGCTTGGTGTCCTTCTATGGCTACACCTTC. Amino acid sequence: CASSLVSFYGYTF.

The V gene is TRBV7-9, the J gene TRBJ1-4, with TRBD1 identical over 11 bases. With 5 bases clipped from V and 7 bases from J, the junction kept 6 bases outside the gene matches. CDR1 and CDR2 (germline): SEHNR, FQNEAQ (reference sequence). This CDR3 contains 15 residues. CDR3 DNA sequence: TGTGCCAGCAGCCTAAGGACAGGGGGCAGTGAAAAACTGTTTTTT. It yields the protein CASSLRTGGSEKLFF.

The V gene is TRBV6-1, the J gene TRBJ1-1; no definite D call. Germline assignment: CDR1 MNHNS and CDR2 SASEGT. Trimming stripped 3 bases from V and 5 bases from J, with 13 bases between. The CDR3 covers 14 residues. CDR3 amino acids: CASSDRGEGTEAFF. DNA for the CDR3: TGTGCCAGCAGTGATCGTGGGGAAGGAACTGAAGCTTTCTTT.

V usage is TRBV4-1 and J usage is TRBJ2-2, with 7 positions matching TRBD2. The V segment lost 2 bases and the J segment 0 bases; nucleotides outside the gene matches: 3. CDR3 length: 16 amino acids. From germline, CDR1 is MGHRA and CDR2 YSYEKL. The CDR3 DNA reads TGCGCCAGCAGCCAATCTAGCGGAGCGAACACCGGGGAGCTGTTTTTT. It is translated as CASSQSSGANTGELFF.

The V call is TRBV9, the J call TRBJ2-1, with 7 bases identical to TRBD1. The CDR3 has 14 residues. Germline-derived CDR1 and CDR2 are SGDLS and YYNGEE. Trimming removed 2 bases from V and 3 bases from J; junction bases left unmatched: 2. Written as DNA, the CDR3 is TGTGCCAGCAGCGTGGGACAGCGCTACAATGAGCAGTTCTTC. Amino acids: CASSVGQRYNEQFF.

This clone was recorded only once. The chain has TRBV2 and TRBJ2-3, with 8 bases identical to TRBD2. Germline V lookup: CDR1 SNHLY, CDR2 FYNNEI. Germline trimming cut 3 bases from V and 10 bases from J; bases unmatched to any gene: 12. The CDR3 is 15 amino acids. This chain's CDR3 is CASSDWSGGSGAQYF. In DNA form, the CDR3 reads TGTGCCAGCAGTGATTGGAGCGGGGGCTCCGGGGCGCAGTATTTT.

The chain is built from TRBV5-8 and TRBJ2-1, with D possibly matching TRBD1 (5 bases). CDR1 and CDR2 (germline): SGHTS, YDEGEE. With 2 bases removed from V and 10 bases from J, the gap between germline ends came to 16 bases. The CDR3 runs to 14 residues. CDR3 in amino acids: CASSFGQGLGEQFF. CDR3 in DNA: TGTGCCAGCAGCTTCGGGCAGGGCCTTGGGGAGCAGTTCTTC.

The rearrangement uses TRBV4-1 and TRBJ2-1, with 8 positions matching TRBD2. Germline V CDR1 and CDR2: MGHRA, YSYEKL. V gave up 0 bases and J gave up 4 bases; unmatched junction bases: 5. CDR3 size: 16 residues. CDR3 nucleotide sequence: TGCGCCAGCAGCCAAGATCAACGGGAGGGTTACAATGAGCAGTTCTTC. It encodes CASSQDQREGYNEQFF.

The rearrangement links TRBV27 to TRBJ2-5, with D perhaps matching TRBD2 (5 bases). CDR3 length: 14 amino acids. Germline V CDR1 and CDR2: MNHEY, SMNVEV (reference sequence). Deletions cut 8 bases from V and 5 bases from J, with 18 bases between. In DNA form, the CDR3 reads TGTGCCAGCGGCTTGAGGGCCTTCGGGGAGACCCAGTACTTC. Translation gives CASGLRAFGETQYF.

The CDR3 nucleotides are TGTGCCAGCTCACAGGGACTAGCGGAATCCTACGAGCAGTACTTC. Translating gives CASSQGLAESYEQYF. The chain links TRBV18 to TRBJ2-7; 11 bases line up with TRBD2. V was clipped by 4 bases and J by 1 base; unmatched bases: 3. This CDR3 spans 15 amino acids. The germline V gene has CDR1 KGHSH and CDR2 LQKENI.

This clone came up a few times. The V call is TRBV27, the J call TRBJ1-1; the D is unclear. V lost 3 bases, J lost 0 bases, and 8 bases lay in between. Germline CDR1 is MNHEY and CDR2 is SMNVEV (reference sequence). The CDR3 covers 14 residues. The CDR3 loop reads CASSLAGLNTEAFF. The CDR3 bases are TGTGCCAGCAGTTTGGCAGGACTGAACACTGAAGCTTTCTTT.

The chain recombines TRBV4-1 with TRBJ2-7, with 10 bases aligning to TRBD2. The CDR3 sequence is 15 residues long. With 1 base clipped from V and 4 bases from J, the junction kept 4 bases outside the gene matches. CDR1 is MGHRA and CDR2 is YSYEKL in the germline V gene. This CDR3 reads CASSQAPSGSYEQYF. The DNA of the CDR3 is TGCGCCAGCAGCCAAGCCCCTAGCGGGAGTTACGAGCAGTACTTC.

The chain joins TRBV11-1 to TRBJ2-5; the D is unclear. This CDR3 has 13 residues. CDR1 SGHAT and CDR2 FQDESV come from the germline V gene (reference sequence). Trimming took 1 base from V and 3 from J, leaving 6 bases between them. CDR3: CASSLEDEETQYF. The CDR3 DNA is TGTGCCAGCAGCTTAGAAGATGAAGAGACCCAGTACTTC.

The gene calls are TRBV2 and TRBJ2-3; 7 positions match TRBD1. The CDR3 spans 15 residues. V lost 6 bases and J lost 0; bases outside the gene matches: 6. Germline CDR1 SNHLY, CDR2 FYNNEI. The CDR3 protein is CASRGGQVSTDTQYF. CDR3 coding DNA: TGTGCCAGCAGAGGTGGACAGGTTAGCACAGATACGCAGTATTTT.